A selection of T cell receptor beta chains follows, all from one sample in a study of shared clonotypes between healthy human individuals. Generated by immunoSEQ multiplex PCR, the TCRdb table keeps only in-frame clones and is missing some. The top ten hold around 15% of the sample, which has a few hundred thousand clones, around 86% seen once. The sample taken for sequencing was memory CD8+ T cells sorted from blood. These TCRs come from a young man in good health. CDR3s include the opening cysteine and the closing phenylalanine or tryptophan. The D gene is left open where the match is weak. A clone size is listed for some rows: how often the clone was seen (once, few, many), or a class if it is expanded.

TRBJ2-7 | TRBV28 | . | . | TGTGCCAGCGTGGGCCGGGTGGACTACGAGCAGTACTTC | CASVGRVDYEQYF
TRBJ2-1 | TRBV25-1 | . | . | TGTGCCAGCAGTGTAAGTGGGGGGCTCTACAATGAGCAGTTCTTC | CASSVSGGLYNEQFF
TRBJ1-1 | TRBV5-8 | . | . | TGTGCCAGCAGCTTGGTAGGGCAGCCGAACACTGAAGCTTTCTTT | CASSLVGQPNTEAFF
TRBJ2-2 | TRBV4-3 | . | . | TGCGCCAGCAGCCAAGATAGGCGCGAATCTGGGGAGCTGTTTTTT | CASSQDRRESGELFF
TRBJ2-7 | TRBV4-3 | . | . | TGCGCCAGCAGCCAAGCCGCTCGGGGGAGCTACGAGCAGTACTTC | CASSQAARGSYEQYF
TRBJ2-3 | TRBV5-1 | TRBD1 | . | TGCGCCAGCAGCGTGACAGGGTTAGATACGCAGTATTTT | CASSVTGLDTQYF
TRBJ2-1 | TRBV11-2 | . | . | TGTGCCGCAGGGGGAGGGCCGCCTGAGCAGTTCTTC | CAAGGGPPEQFF
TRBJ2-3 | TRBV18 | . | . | TGTGCCAGCTCACCACCCATGCCCACAGATACGCAGTATTTT | CASSPPMPTDTQYF
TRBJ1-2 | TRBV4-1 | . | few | TGCGCCAGCAGCCAAGTGGCAGACTATGGCTACACCTTC | CASSQVADYGYTF
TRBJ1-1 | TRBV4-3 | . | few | TGCGCCAGCAGCCAAGGTACGATCCTCCCGGCTTTCTTT | CASSQGTILPAFF
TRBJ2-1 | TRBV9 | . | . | TGTGCCAGCAGCGTAGACTTAGGGCGGGGCGTCAACAATGAGCAGTTCTTC | CASSVDLGRGVNNEQFF
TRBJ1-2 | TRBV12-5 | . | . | TGTGCTAGTGGTTTGCAGGATGGGGTCTCTGGCTACACCTTC | CASGLQDGVSGYTF
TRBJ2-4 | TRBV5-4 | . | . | TGTGCCAGCAGCGCTTTGCCCCCGGGAACCAAAAACATTCAGTACTTC | CASSALPPGTKNIQYF
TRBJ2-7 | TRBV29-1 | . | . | TGCAGCGTTGAAGGGACAGATTACGAGCAGTACTTC | CSVEGTDYEQYF
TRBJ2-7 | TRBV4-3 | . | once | TGCGCCAGCAGCCAAGATCTAGGCGGGTACGCCTACGAGCAGTACTTC | CASSQDLGGYAYEQYF
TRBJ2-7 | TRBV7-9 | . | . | TGTGCCAGCAGCATCATAGGGTGGTCCGGGACGGGCTACGAGCAGTACTTC | CASSIIGWSGTGYEQYF
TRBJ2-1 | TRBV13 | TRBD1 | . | TGTGCCAGCACCGGACAGGGTGGATACAATGAGCAGTTCTTC | CASTGQGGYNEQFF
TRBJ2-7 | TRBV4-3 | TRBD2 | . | TGCGCCAGCAGCCAAGATAGCTCTACTAGCGGTGCGTTCTCCTACGAGCAGTACTTC | CASSQDSSTSGAFSYEQYF
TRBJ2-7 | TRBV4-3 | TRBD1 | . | TGCGCCAGCAGCCAGGACAGGGGAAGTTACGAGCAGTACTTC | CASSQDRGSYEQYF
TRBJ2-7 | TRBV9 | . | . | TGTGCCAGCAGCGTAGAGGCGGCCTCCTACGAGCAGTACTTC | CASSVEAASYEQYF
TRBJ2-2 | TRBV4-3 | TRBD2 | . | TGCGCCAGCAGCCAACACCATATAGCGGGAACGAACACCGGGGAGCTGTTTTTT | CASSQHHIAGTNTGELFF
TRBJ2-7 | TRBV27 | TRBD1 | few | TGTGCCAGCGGTAAACCAGGGGGTAAGGCCGAGCAGTACTTC | CASGKPGGKAEQYF
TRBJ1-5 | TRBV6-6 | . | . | TGTGCCAGCAGAGACATTTATAGCAATCAGCCCCAGCATTTT | CASRDIYSNQPQHF
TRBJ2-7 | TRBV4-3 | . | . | TGCGCCAGCAGCCAAGATCGGGGGCGGGGAGGGAGATACGAGCAGTACTTC | CASSQDRGRGGRYEQYF
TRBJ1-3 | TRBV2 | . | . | TGTGCCAGTTGTGAGGGGTCTGGAAACACCATATATTTT | CASCEGSGNTIYF
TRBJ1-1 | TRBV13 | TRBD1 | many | TGTGCCAGCAGCGAACCCGACAGGGGGGAGTCCGTTATGAACACTGAAGCTTTCTTT | CASSEPDRGESVMNTEAFF